Presented here are 22 T cell receptor beta chains from one specimen sequenced in a study of tumor-infiltrating lymphocytes in primary liver carcinoma. Alongside blood RNA obtained from unsorted whole blood, germline DNA was also extracted. A constant-region primer primed TCR beta cDNA synthesis from about 530 ng of total RNA. Slightly modified ARM-PCR, run as three nested multiplex PCR rounds, produced the TCR beta libraries. The first two PCR rounds used TRBV1-TRBV30 forward primers with a C-beta reverse primer, 9 to 10 cycles each. Via MiXCR, TCRdb re-called the multiplex PCR reads, giving one row per CDR3 protein. The sample has fewer than 350,000 distinct CDR3 sequences; almost 65% are singletons. Material: peripheral blood. Receptor source: a man aged 35 to 55 with primary liver carcinoma and hepatitis B virus infection.

The chain joins TRBV20-1 to TRBJ1-1; TRBD1 might be the D (5 bases). The CDR3 runs 12 residues. V lost 6 bases and J 10 bases, leaving 18 bases between the germline ends. CDR1 and CDR2 from the germline V gene are DFQATT and SNEGSKA (reference sequence). The CDR3 DNA reads TGCAGTGCGAGCAGGGATCCCACGGCAGCTTTCTTT. Its protein is CSASRDPTAAFF.

Concerning this clonotype: This CDR3 fails to terminate in the conserved phenylalanine or tryptophan, so it likely reflects a read error. V is TRBV29-1 and J is TRBJ1-1, with a weak D call TRBD1 (5 bases). Germline CDR1 and CDR2: SQVTM and ANQGSEA. The CDR3 covers 13 residues. The CDR3 reads CNVGLGVNTEAFY. DNA for the CDR3: TGCAACGTTGGGCTGGGGGTGAACACTGAAGCTTTCTAT.

Note on this clonotype: A read error may be the cause here, since a much bigger clone is one base away. The chain employs TRBV11-1 and TRBJ1-4; tentatively, D is TRBD1 (5 bases). Germline CDR1 SGHAT, CDR2 FQDESV (reference sequence). The CDR3 spans 15 residues. Trimming took 5 bases from V and 6 from J, leaving 16 bases between them. The CDR3 coding sequence is TGTGCCAGCAGCCTCCGGGACGGGGTGTATGAAAAACTGTTTTTT. Translating gives CASSLRDGVYEKLFF.

Note on this clonotype: One base away lies a much larger clone, so this may be a sequencing read error. The J gene is TRBJ1-1, the V gene TRBV10-3; 7 bases line up with TRBD1. This CDR3 has 15 residues. Germline V gives CDR1 ENHRY, CDR2 SYGVKD. The V gene end was trimmed by 4 bases and the J gene end by 3 bases; junction bases not matched to a gene: 8. CDR3 sequence reads: CAISVRPQGDTEAFF. The CDR3 DNA reads TGTGCCATCAGTGTACGACCGCAGGGGGACACTGAAGCTTTCTTT.

A remark on this clonotype: One junction end disagrees with the germline gene, perhaps due to a read error. The chain couples TRBV5-1 to TRBJ2-2; either TRBD1 or TRBD2 may fit D (5 bases each). CDR3 size: 15 residues. Germline values: CDR1 SGHRS, CDR2 YFSETQ. The CDR3 loop is CASSWGPPNTRELFF. The CDR3, as DNA: TGCGCCAGCAGCTGGGGACCTCCGAACACCCGGGAGCTGTTTTTT. Full variable domain (remainder filled in from reference TRBV5-1 and TRBJ2-2): KAGVTQTPRYLIKTRGQQVTLSCSPISGHRSVSWYQQTPGQGLQFLFEYFSETQRNKGNFPGRFSGRQFSNSRSEMNVSTLELGDSALYLCASSWGPPNTRELFFGEGSRLTVL.

The chain combines TRBV5-6 with TRBJ2-7, with 9 bases lining up with TRBD2. Looked up from germline, CDR1 is SGHDT and CDR2 is YYEEEE. J gave up 2 bases and V 3 bases, and 18 bases lay outside the gene matches. The CDR3 covers 19 residues. The CDR3 sequence: CASSWWSSGRGSSTYEQYF. The DNA of the CDR3 is TGTGCCAGCAGCTGGTGGAGTAGCGGGAGAGGGAGCAGCACCTACGAGCAGTACTTC.

The table lists this clonotype with a count of one. This sequence may be a read error, since a much larger clone differs from it by one base. V gene TRBV10-3 combines with J gene TRBJ2-3, with 14 bases lining up with TRBD2. This CDR3 contains 15 residues. Germline lookup yields CDR1 ENHRY and CDR2 SYGVKD. CDR3: CVTLGLAGVTDTQYF. The CDR3 DNA follows: TGTGTCACCCTGGGACTAGCGGGAGTGACAGATACGCAGTATTTT.

In regard to this clonotype: A much larger clone differs from this one at a single base, so this may be a read error. The V gene is TRBV6-1, the J gene TRBJ1-6; a possible D gene is TRBD1 (5 bases). Deletions cut 1 base from V and 8 bases from J, with 12 bases between. CDR3 length: 15 amino acids. Germline V gene data show CDR1 as MNHNS and CDR2 as SASEGT. CDR3 loop: CASSEEGEGDSPLHF. CDR3 bases: TGTGCCAGCAGTGAAGAGGGAGAAGGGGATTCACCCCTCCACTTT.

This clonotype was seen a single time. With a much larger clone just one base away, this may be a read error. This chain uses TRBV5-6 with TRBJ2-5; 7 nucleotides line up with TRBD1. Looked up from germline, CDR1 is SGHDT and CDR2 is YYEEEE. The CDR3 contains 17 residues. V lost 4 bases, J lost 2 bases, and 14 bases stayed unmatched. The CDR3 nucleotides are TGTGCCAGCAGCGGCCCGACCGGGACAGTGAAGCAAGAGACCCAGTACTTC. Translation gives CASSGPTGTVKQETQYF.

The rearrangement uses TRBV4-1 and TRBJ2-5; 9 bases fit TRBD1. CDR1 is MGHRA, CDR2 YSYEKL, per germline. CDR3 length equals 16 residues. Trimming removed 11 bases from V and 1 base from J; junction bases left unmatched: 14. The CDR3: CAVSQDTTGGQETQYF. The CDR3 nucleotides read TGCGCCGTCAGCCAAGATACGACAGGGGGCCAAGAGACCCAGTACTTC.

Points on this clonotype: Given a much more abundant clone one base away, this may be a read error. The CDR3 end shows no conserved phenylalanine or tryptophan, and so a read error is likely. This chain links TRBV4-2 with TRBJ2-3; TRBD2 matches at 10 bases. V was pared by 10 bases and J by 2 bases, with 9 bases of the junction left unmatched. The CDR3 extends over 15 amino acids. Germline CDR1 LGHNA, CDR2 YNFKEQ. CDR3 coding DNA: TGTGCCACCTCACTAGCGGGGCCAGACACAGATACGCAGTATCTT. This translates into CATSLAGPDTDTQYL.

This clonotype was found many times. V gene TRBV4-2 combines with J gene TRBJ2-7; a possible D gene is TRBD1 (5 bases). Germline V gene sequence: CDR1 LGHNA, CDR2 YNFKEQ. The CDR3 is made up of 15 amino acids. V gave up 0 bases and J gave up 4 bases, with 13 bases separating them. The CDR3: CASSQDRRQQYEQYF. The CDR3 nucleotides are TGTGCCAGCAGCCAAGACCGAAGACAGCAATACGAGCAGTACTTC.

As concerns this clonotype: The junction departs from the called germline gene at one end, perhaps through a read error. This sequence joins TRBV11-2 and TRBJ2-3; 7 bases are a match to TRBD2. The CDR3 is 15 amino acids. The V gene's germline CDR1 is SGHAT and CDR2 FQNNGV. CDR3 in amino acids: CASSLVTGGADMQYF. The CDR3 nucleotides are TGTGCCAGCAGCTTAGTTACGGGAGGAGCAGATATGCAGTATTTT.

This clonotype turned up a few times. The chain employs TRBV28 and TRBJ1-2; unclear D gene. This CDR3 comprises 12 residues. CDR1 and CDR2 from the germline V gene are MDHEN and SYDVKM. V was clipped by 3 bases and J by 4 bases, with 6 bases between them. Written as DNA, the CDR3 is TGTGCCAGCAGTTTCAGCGGCTATGGCTACACCTTC. This translates into CASSFSGYGYTF.

This clonotype was detected only a few times. One base away lies a much larger clone, so this may be a sequencing read error. The rearrangement uses TRBV6-1 and TRBJ1-5; perhaps TRBD1 as D (6 bases). The CDR3 loop spans 15 amino acids. Between the trimmed V and J ends, which lost 8 bases and 2 bases, there was a span of 16 bases. CDR1 is MNHNS, CDR2 SASEGT, per germline. The CDR3 sequence: CASDWGAGGNQPQHF. The CDR3 nucleotides read TGTGCCAGCGACTGGGGCGCAGGGGGCAATCAGCCCCAGCATTTT.

Note on this clonotype: At one of its ends the junction is not consistent with the germline gene, which may arise from a read error. The genes are TRBV11-2 and TRBJ2-2; possibly TRBD2 for D (6 bases). Germline V lookup: CDR1 SGHAT, CDR2 FQNNGV. The CDR3 runs to 15 residues. CDR3 sequence: CVSTEAGQNTGELFF. In DNA, the CDR3 is TGTGTCAGCACCGAGGCGGGGCAAAACACCGGGGAGCTGTTTTTC.

As regards this clonotype: A much larger clone lies a single base off, so this may be a read error. The genes are TRBV6-5 and TRBJ2-3; the D gene could be TRBD1 or TRBD2 (5 bases each). This CDR3 has 15 amino acids. Germline CDR1 is MNHEY and CDR2 is SVGAGI. The CDR3 DNA is TGTACCAGCAGTTATGGGGGTCCGTTCACAGATACGCAGTATTTT. Its protein product is CTSSYGGPFTDTQYF.

The chain employs TRBV12-3 or TRBV12-4 and TRBJ2-5; 9 bases agree with TRBD2. This CDR3 has 14 amino acids. In DNA, the CDR3 is TGTGTCAACAATATGTTAGCGGGAGAGGGGACCCAGTACTTC. This sequence encodes CVNNMLAGEGTQYF.

A single count supports this clonotype. This may arise from a read error, as a much more abundant clone is one base away. The gene calls are TRBV6-5 and TRBJ1-6; D possibly corresponds to TRBD1 (5 bases). The CDR3 runs to 15 residues. CDR1 and CDR2 from the germline V gene are MNHEY and SVGAGI. The V gene lost 0 bases and the J gene lost 10 bases, with 13 bases spanning the gap. In nucleotides, the CDR3 is TGTGCCAGCAGTTACTCGGAGGGGATTAACTCACCCCTCCACTTT. Translating gives CASSYSEGINSPLHF.

The genes are TRBV10-3 and TRBJ2-3; perhaps TRBD2 as D (6 bases). Germline CDR1 is ENHRY and CDR2 is SYGVKD. V lost 1 base and J 0 bases, leaving 17 bases between the germline ends. The CDR3 contains 18 residues. CDR3 region: CAISELTSGETSTDTQYF. Here the CDR3 DNA reads TGTGCCATCAGTGAGTTGACTAGTGGGGAGACTAGCACAGATACGCAGTATTTT.

The chain uses TRBV5-6 and TRBJ1-5; no clear D gene. This CDR3 is 13 amino acids long. Per the germline V gene, CDR1 is SGHDT and CDR2 is YYEEEE. Between the trimmed V and J ends, which lost 4 bases and 5 bases, there was a span of 10 bases. The CDR3 nucleotides read TGTGCCAGCAGCCAACCCGCTCATCAGCCCCAGCATTTT. Its protein is CASSQPAHQPQHF.

The sample holds many counts of this clonotype. The chain uses TRBV5-6 and TRBJ2-7; D remains ambiguous. Germline V gene lookup returns CDR1 SGHDT and CDR2 YYEEEE. V lost 0 bases and J lost 2, with 9 bases in between. The CDR3 has 14 residues. This CDR3 reads CASSLEAETYEQYF. The CDR3 nucleotides read TGTGCCAGCAGCTTGGAGGCTGAGACCTACGAGCAGTACTTC.